Sequencing of this T cell receptor beta chain was carried out in a study of T cells in Graves' hyperthyroidism and ophthalmopathy. V shed 5 bases and J shed 4 bases, with 11 bases lying between them. The CDR3 is 12 residues long. CDR1 DFQATT and CDR2 SNEGSKA come from the germline V gene (reference sequence). This clonotype was seen repeatedly, ten times or more. Antigen unknown. Researchers amplified the TCR beta CDR3 regions from RNA transcripts. A set of HTBI primers served as the primers for a first-round RT-PCR of the TCR CDR3. One entry per CDR3 protein results from TCRdb running MiXCR on the multiplex PCR reads. The repertoire has 500,000 to 650,000 distinct CDR3 sequences, around 50% of them found once; the top ten carry around 44%. General study results and limits: Ophthalmopathy and stable hyperthyroidism were told apart by a 13 V-J model. Most clonotypes expanded in thyroid above 0.001 were likewise present in blood.

It was uncontrolled infection, other autoimmune disease, pregnancy or lactation that excluded patients. This rearrangement joins TRBV20-1 to TRBJ1-2, with a tentative D call TRBD1 (5 bases). This TCR was recovered from an adult woman with Graves' disease, either hyperthyroidism or ophthalmopathy (not recorded which). The sample taken for sequencing was peripheral blood or thyroid tissue (not recorded which). This CDR3 is CSALPGPYGYTF. The CDR3 DNA reads as TGCAGTGCTCTCCCGGGACCCTATGGCTACACCTTC.